This entry concerns a single T cell receptor (beta chain). Clones were sequenced by immunoSEQ multiplex PCR, and TCRdb holds only the in-frame ones, with some missing. Of around 230,000 clones listed, about 93% are singletons. CDR3 length equals 16 residues. Trimming cost V 0 bases and J 5 bases, with 13 bases left between them. Germline V gene data show CDR1 as MDHEN and CDR2 as SYDVKM. The data derive from a study of control samples from healthy donors and cancer patients. V is TRBV28 and J is TRBJ1-4; possible D gene TRBD1, 5 bases. The receptor was derived from a man between 45 and 60 years old in good health. Sequencing was carried out using blood. The CDR3 DNA sequence: TGTGCCAGCAGTTTATGGGGCATAAAGGGGAATGAAAAACTGTTTTTT. This gives the protein CASSLWGIKGNEKLFF.